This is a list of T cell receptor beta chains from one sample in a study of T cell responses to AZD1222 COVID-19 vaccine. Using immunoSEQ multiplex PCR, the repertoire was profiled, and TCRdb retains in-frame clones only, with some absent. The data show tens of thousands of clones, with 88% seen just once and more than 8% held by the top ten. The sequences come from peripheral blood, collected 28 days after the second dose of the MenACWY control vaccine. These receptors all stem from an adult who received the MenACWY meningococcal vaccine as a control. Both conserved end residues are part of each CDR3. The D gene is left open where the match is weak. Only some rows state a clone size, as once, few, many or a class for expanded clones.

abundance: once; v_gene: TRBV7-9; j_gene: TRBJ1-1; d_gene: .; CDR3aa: CASSPDSVEAFF; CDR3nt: TGTGCCAGCAGCCCCGACAGCGTTGAAGCTTTCTTT
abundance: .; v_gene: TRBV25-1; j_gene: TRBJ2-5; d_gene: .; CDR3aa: CASSETRLGTQYF; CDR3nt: TGTGCCAGCAGTGAGACACGGCTTGGGACCCAGTACTTC
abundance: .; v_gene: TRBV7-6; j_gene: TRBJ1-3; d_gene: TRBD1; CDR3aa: CASSWGQAPSGNTIYF; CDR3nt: TGTGCCAGCAGCTGGGGACAGGCCCCCTCTGGAAACACCATATATTTT
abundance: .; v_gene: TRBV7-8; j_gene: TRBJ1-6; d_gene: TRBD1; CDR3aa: CASSLDQGGTAAYNSPLHF; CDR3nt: TGTGCCAGCAGCTTAGATCAAGGGGGGACAGCGGCCTATAATTCACCCCTCCACTTT
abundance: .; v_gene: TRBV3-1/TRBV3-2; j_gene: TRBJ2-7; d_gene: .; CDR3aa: CASSQVRGYTGEQYF; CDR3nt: TGTGCCAGCAGCCAAGTCCGAGGGTATACGGGGGAGCAGTACTTC
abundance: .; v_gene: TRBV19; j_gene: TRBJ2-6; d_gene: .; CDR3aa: CASSRDRDTSGANVLTF; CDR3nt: TGTGCCAGTAGTCGGGACCGGGACACCTCTGGGGCCAACGTCCTGACTTTC
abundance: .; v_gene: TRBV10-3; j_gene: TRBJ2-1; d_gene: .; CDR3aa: CAIRTETLNEQFF; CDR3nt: TGTGCCATCAGGACCGAGACTCTCAATGAGCAGTTCTTC
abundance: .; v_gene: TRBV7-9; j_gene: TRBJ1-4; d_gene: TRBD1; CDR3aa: CASSEGQALGEKLFF; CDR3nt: TGTGCCAGCAGCGAAGGACAGGCGCTAGGTGAAAAACTGTTTTTT
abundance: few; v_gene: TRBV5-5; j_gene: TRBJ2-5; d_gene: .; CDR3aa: CASSRRGGQETQYF; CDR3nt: TGTGCCAGCAGCCGTCGCGGCGGGCAAGAGACCCAGTACTTC
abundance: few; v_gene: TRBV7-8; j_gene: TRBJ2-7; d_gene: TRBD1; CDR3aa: CASSLGGTGVAREQYF; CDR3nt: TGTGCCAGCAGCTTAGGTGGGACAGGGGTTGCGCGTGAGCAGTACTTC
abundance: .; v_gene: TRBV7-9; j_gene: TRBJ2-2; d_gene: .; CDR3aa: CASSRTGVSTGELFF; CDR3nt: TGTGCCAGCAGTCGCACCGGGGTCTCCACCGGGGAGCTGTTTTTT
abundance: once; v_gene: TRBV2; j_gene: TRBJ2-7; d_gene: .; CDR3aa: CASSYSREQYF; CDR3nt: TGTGCCAGCAGCTACTCGCGGGAGCAGTACTTC
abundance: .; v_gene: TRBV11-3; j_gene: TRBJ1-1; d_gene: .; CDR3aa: CASSLGTEAFF; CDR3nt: TGTGCCAGCAGCTTGGGGACTGAAGCTTTCTTT
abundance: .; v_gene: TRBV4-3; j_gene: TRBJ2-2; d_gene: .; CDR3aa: CASSQRPGTDTGELFF; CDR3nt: TGCGCCAGCAGCCAACGTCCCGGGACGGATACCGGGGAGCTGTTTTTT
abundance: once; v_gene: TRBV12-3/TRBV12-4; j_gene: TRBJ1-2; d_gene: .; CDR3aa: CASSFRGLAGYTF; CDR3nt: TGTGCCAGCAGTTTTCGGGGCCTGGCTGGCTACACCTTC
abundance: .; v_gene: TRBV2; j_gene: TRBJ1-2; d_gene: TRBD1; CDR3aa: CASGGQELGLFGYTF; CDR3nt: TGTGCCAGCGGAGGACAGGAGCTGGGTCTTTTTGGCTACACCTTC
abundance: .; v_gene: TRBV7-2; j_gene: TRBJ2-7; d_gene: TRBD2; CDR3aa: CASSGLAGGPYEQYF; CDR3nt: TGTGCCAGCAGCGGACTAGCGGGGGGCCCCTACGAGCAGTACTTC
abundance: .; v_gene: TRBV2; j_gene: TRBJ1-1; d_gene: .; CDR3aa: CASSRRVANTEAFF; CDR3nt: TGTGCCAGCAGCAGGAGGGTTGCGAACACTGAAGCTTTCTTT
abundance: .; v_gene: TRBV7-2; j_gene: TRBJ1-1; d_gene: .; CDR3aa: CASSLYEGADTEAFF; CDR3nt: TGTGCCAGCAGCTTATATGAAGGGGCGGACACTGAAGCTTTCTTT
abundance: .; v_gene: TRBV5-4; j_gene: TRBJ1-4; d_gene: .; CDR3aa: CASSLAQRGAESEKLFF; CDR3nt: TGTGCCAGCAGCTTGGCCCAGAGGGGGGCCGAAAGTGAAAAACTGTTTTTT
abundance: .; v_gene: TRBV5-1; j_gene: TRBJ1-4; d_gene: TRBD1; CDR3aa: CASSPSPGQGGGNEKLFF; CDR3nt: TGCGCCAGCTCCCCATCTCCGGGACAGGGCGGAGGTAATGAAAAACTGTTTTTT
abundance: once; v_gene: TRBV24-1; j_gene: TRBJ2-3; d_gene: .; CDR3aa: CATSEEFDTQYF; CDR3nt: TGTGCCACCAGCGAGGAGTTCGATACGCAGTATTTT
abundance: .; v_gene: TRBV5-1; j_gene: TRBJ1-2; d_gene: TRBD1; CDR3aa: CASSLTGTGGDYGYTF; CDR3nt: TGCGCCAGCAGCTTGACAGGGACAGGGGGTGACTATGGCTACACCTTC
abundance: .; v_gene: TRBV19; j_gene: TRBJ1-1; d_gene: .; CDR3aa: CASSISSQPNTEAFF; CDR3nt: TGTGCCAGTAGTATTTCGTCCCAGCCGAACACTGAAGCTTTCTTT
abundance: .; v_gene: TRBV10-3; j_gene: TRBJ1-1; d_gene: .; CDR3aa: CAIRHFTDMNTEAFF; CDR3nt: TGTGCCATCAGACACTTTACAGACATGAACACTGAAGCTTTCTTT